This T cell receptor beta chain was captured in a study of T cells after yellow fever vaccination (dated by TCRdb to the late 2010s). Background for the entire study: Using CD3, CD45RA, CCR7 and CD95 staining, memory subsets (EM, EMRA, CM and Tscm) were sorted on a BD FACS Aria III. To track T-cell clones before and after primary and booster YFV17D yellow fever vaccination, bulk TCR alpha and beta repertoires were sequenced longitudinally. The cohort comprised two healthy male donors, one aged 18 to 29 and one aged 30 to 40 years. Blood was collected at multiple timepoints before and after primary and secondary immunization, and bulk PBMC replicates and cell subsets were isolated. Libraries from fractions with low cell numbers were prepared with the SMART-Seq v4 Ultra Low Input RNA kit. Sorting of memory subsets took place on days 0, 15 and 45 and at 18 months after primary vaccination, as well as on days 0, 15 and 45 after the 30-year booster.

With regard to this clonotype: Base qualities are not provided; no much larger clone lies one nucleotide away.

The CDR3 spans 15 residues, from the cysteine through the phenylalanine. The read is trimmed to its CDR3 DNA, 45 bases read in frame from base 1. Based on the germline V gene, the CDR1 and CDR2 sequences are SGHDT and YYEEEE. Trimming takes 1 base from V and 6 bases from J, and the germline ends sit 13 bases apart. TCR cDNA was synthesized by 5'RACE template switching, through which a universal primer site and unique molecular identifiers were introduced. Priming of cDNA synthesis was performed from both the TCR alpha and TCR beta constant segments. Library amplification used two PCR steps, and the second PCR step added sample barcodes and sequencing adapters. Sequencing of the libraries was done on either Illumina HiSeq 2500 (2x100 bp) or NovaSeq (2x150 bp). Regarding the original processing steps: Reads were demultiplexed and collapsed into UMI consensus sequences with MIGEC, and V(D)J alignment was performed with MiXCR. Vaccine-responding clonotypes were identified with edgeR using replicate PBMC samples, with FDR below 0.01 and a log2 fold change above 5 up to day 15 being required. Bulk clonotypes were assigned CD4 or CD8 identity according to which sequenced CD4 or CD8 repertoire held them at higher abundance. To estimate the distribution of each clone across memory phenotypes, clonotype frequencies in memory subsets were weighted by FACS-sorted cell numbers. TCRdb passed the public sequencing reads through fastp at Q25 and MiXCR, retaining productive beta sequences. Every distinct CDR3 protein forms one entry, paired with its most common genes and DNA. The V and J calls and clone size come from TCRdb's table, not from the authors' own analysis. This sample gives about 45,000 distinct CDR3 sequences in total; 5.5% to 8% of them show up just once. The biggest ten clones account for more than 9% of the sample.

The label giving this sample's treatment or condition can be read as: live attenuated yellow fever vaccine strain. A standard Ficoll-Paque protocol was used to isolate PBMCs from peripheral blood. For sorted memory subsets, RNA extraction was done with the RNeasy Micro Kit. Points the paper makes about the study in general: After the booster, most of the clones that had expanded following primary vaccination were detected again (approximately 95% of CD4 and roughly 88% of CD8), which suggests that memory was broadly maintained. Only a couple of donors were included in the study, so the extent to which the findings can be generalized is limited. The secondary T-cell response was weaker than the primary response but faster, peaking on day 5 instead of day 15. A small share of clonotypes was detected in both CD4 and CD8 compartments, with the overlap likely arising from convergent recombination. Computational filtering was required because FACS-sorted repertoires could contain abundant contaminating clonotypes from the bulk population. In the sorted memory subsets on day 0, nearly all vaccine-responding clonotypes were below the level of detection.

This chain is built from TRBV5-6 and TRBJ2-2; no confident D gene assignment can be made. The input for sequencing was PBMCs, either bulk or a sorted T-cell subset (CD4+, CD8+, memory, or dextramer-sorted; not recorded which), taken 45 days after the yellow fever booster vaccination. This clonotype was obtained from a man aged 25-40 years who received the YFV17D yellow fever vaccine. The DNA sequence follows: TGTGCCAGCAGCTTGAGGGCAGCCGGCGCCGGGGAGCTGTTTTTT. Translated, this gives CASSLRAAGAGELFF. The full variable domain, with segments outside the CDR3 supplied by the reference TRBV5-6 and TRBJ2-2 proteins, appears as DAGVTQSPTHLIKTRGQQVTLRCSPKSGHDTVSWYQQALGQGPQFIFQYYEEEERQRGNFPDRFSGHQFPNYSSELNVNALLLGDSALYLCASSLRAAGAGELFFGEGSRLTVL.